This T cell receptor (beta chain) was profiled in a study of T cells in Graves' hyperthyroidism and ophthalmopathy. It was RNA transcripts that yielded the amplified TCR beta CDR3 regions. Carried out on the TCR CDR3, a first-round RT-PCR used the HTBI primer set. One entry per CDR3 protein results from TCRdb running MiXCR on the multiplex PCR reads. The sample has about 360,000 distinct CDR3 sequences; roughly 25% are singletons. V was pared by 5 bases and J by 3 bases, with 9 bases of the junction left unmatched. The V gene's germline CDR1 is LNHDA and CDR2 SQIVND (reference sequence). CDR3 length: 17 residues. This clonotype was seen more than once but under ten times.

V and J are TRBV19 and TRBJ2-2, with 10 bases lining up with TRBD1. Sequencing input: blood. This receptor was taken from a man aged 45 to 65 with Graves' hyperthyroidism. CDR3 amino acids: CASSPRPGTGDTGELFF. CDR3 in DNA: TGTGCCAGTAGTCCGCGTCCCGGGACAGGGGACACCGGGGAGCTGTTTTTT. Supplemented by reference TRBV19 and TRBJ2-2, the full variable domain reads DGGITQSPKYLFRKEGQNVTLSCEQNLNHDAMYWYRQDPGQGLRLIYYSQIVNDFQKGDIAEGYSVSREKKESFPLTVTSAQKNPTAFYLCASSPRPGTGDTGELFFGEGSRLTVL.